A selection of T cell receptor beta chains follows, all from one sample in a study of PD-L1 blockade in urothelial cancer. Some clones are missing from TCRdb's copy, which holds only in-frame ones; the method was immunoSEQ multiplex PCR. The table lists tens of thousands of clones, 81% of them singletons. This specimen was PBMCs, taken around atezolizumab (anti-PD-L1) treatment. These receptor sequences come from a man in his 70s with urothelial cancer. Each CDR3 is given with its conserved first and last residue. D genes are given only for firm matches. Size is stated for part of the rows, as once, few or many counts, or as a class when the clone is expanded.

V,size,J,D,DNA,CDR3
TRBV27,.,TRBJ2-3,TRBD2,TGTGCCAGCAGGGGTTCTAGCGGGAGTGCAGATACGCAGTATTTT,CASRGSSGSADTQYF
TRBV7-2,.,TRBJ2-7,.,TGTGCCAGCACCCAGTGGACAGGCGGGAACGAGCAGTACTTC,CASTQWTGGNEQYF
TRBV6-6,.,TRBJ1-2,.,TGTGCCAGCCTCAACACAGAAAATTATGGCTACACCTTC,CASLNTENYGYTF
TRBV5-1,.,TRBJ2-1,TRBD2,TGCGCCAGCAGCTTGGGCGGGGGGACCTACAATGAGCAGTTCTTC,CASSLGGGTYNEQFF
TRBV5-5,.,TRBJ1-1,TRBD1,TGTGCCAGCAGCTCCGGGCCCACAGGGGACACTGAAGCTTTCTTT,CASSSGPTGDTEAFF
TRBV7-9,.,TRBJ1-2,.,TGTGCCAGCAGCGCGTCCGACACTAACTATGGCTACACCTTC,CASSASDTNYGYTF
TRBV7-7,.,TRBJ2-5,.,TGTGCTAGCGGCCCACTCGGGATCGGAGAGACCCAGTACTTC,CASGPLGIGETQYF
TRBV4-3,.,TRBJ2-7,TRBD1,TGCGCCAGCAGCCAAGATGCGCCAGGGGGCTCCTACGAGCAGTACTTC,CASSQDAPGGSYEQYF
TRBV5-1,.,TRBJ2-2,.,TGCGCCAGCAGCTTGGGTCTTGGGCTTGGTGACACCGGGGAGCTGTTTTTT,CASSLGLGLGDTGELFF
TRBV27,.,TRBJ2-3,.,TGTGCCAGCAAACTCACTCGGGACAAAGCGCGGCCAGATACGCAGTATTTT,CASKLTRDKARPDTQYF
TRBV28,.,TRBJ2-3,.,TGTGCCAGCAGTCGGCCGACAGGACAAGATACGCAGTATTTT,CASSRPTGQDTQYF
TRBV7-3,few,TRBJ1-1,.,TGTGCCAGCAGCTTCAAGCCGGGCACTGAAGCTTTCTTT,CASSFKPGTEAFF
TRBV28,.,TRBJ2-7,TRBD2,TGTGCCAGCAGTGGACTAGCGGGAGACGAGCAGTACTTC,CASSGLAGDEQYF
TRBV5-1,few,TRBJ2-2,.,TGCGCCAGCAGCTTGAGCTTGACTAGCAGGGGGCTGTTTTTT,CASSLSLTSRGLFF
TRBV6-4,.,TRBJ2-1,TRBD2,TGTGCCAGCAGTCTAGCGGGAGGCGAGCAGTTCTTC,CASSLAGGEQFF
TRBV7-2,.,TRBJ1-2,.,TGTGCCAGCACCCCGACAGGATCCTCGGAAGGCTACACCTTC,CASTPTGSSEGYTF
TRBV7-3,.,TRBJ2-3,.,TGTGCCAGCAGCTTACGGGGCGGGACCACAGATACGCAGTATTTT,CASSLRGGTTDTQYF
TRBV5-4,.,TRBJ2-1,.,TGTGCCAGCAGCTTGGCCCCCAACAATGAGCAGTTCTTC,CASSLAPNNEQFF
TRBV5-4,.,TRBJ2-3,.,TGTGCCAGCAGCTTGTTTCCCTCAGATACGCAGTATTTT,CASSLFPSDTQYF